A single sample is the source of the 27 T cell receptor beta chains below, sequenced in a study of blood T cell repertoires in COVID-19. The repertoire was sequenced with immunoSEQ multiplex PCR; TCRdb's copy has only in-frame clones and lacks some. The sample has approximately 360,000 clones; about 89% are singletons. The sequenced material came from peripheral blood. The receptors here all came from a man in his forties with acute or convalescent COVID-19.

The chain couples TRBV7-8 to TRBJ1-1; 7 positions match TRBD1. With V trimmed by 5 bases and J by 3 bases, 9 bases remained unmatched. The CDR3 is made up of 15 amino acids. Germline CDR1 and CDR2: SGHVS and FQNEAQ. The CDR3 DNA follows: TGTGCCAGCAGCGTACAAGGGGGCTGGGACACTGAAGCTTTCTTT. Its protein product is CASSVQGGWDTEAFF. The full variable domain, rest sourced from reference TRBV7-8 and TRBJ1-1, is GAGVSQSPRYKVAKRGQDVALRCDPISGHVSLFWYQQALGQGPEFLTYFQNEAQLDKSGLPSDRFFAERPEGSVSTLKIQRTQQEDSAVYLCASSVQGGWDTEAFFGQGTRLTVV.

The chain links TRBV13 to TRBJ1-6, with D tentatively TRBD1 (5 bases). The germline gives CDR1 PRHDT, CDR2 FYEKMQ (reference sequence). The CDR3 runs 14 residues. Trimming removed 4 bases at V and 5 bases at J, with 9 bases between. CDR3 amino acids: CASSSRQNNSPLHF. CDR3 nucleotides: TGTGCCAGCAGCTCCCGACAGAATAATTCACCCCTCCACTTT.

This clone was detected only once. The V and J genes are TRBV29-1 and TRBJ1-5, with 7 bases identical to TRBD1. V dropped 5 bases and J dropped 4; count of bases not matched to a gene: 14. Germline V gene sequence: CDR1 SQVTM, CDR2 ANQGSEA. The CDR3 is made up of 16 amino acids. CDR3 DNA: TGCAGCGTTTTGAGTGGGACAGCTGCCTCTAATCAGCCCCAGCATTTT. Its protein is CSVLSGTAASNQPQHF.

The chain combines TRBV5-6 with TRBJ1-6, with D uncertain. The germline gives CDR1 SGHDT, CDR2 YYEEEE. Trimming shortened V by 2 bases and J by 6 bases, and 3 bases separated the two germline ends. This CDR3 region has 12 residues. The CDR3 reads CASSFINSPLHF. The DNA for the CDR3 is TGTGCCAGCAGCTTCATTAATTCACCCCTCCACTTT.

This chain joins TRBV9 and TRBJ1-6; 9 bases agree with TRBD1. CDR1 and CDR2 from the germline V gene are SGDLS and YYNGEE. There are 15 residues in the CDR3. V lost 3 bases to trimming and J lost 4 bases; unmatched junction nucleotides: 2. CDR3 loop: CASSGGTGYNSPLHF. The CDR3, as DNA: TGTGCCAGCAGCGGGGGGACAGGGTATAATTCACCCCTCCACTTT.

This rearrangement joins TRBV9 to TRBJ2-1, with a possible D match to TRBD1 (5 bases). This CDR3 has 14 residues. The germline V gene encodes CDR1 SGDLS and CDR2 YYNGEE. Trimming left V 0 bases short and J 9 bases short, with 13 bases between. This CDR3 reads CASSVGVGAFEQFF. The CDR3 nucleotides read TGTGCCAGCAGCGTAGGGGTAGGGGCCTTTGAGCAGTTCTTC.

The rearrangement links TRBV28 to TRBJ1-2, with 9 bases fitting TRBD1. With 6 bases clipped from V and 2 bases from J, the junction kept 4 bases outside the gene matches. CDR3 length: 14 residues. From germline, CDR1 is MDHEN and CDR2 SYDVKM. The CDR3 sequence: CASRRQGGNYGYTF. DNA of the CDR3: TGTGCCAGCAGGCGACAGGGGGGAAACTATGGCTACACCTTC.

The chain is built from TRBV19 and TRBJ2-7, with 11 bases that match TRBD2. Trimming removed 2 bases from V and 0 bases from J; junction bases left unmatched: 0. The CDR3 contains 15 residues. Germline assignment: CDR1 LNHDA and CDR2 SQIVND (reference sequence). The CDR3 here is CASSITSGGSYEQYF. CDR3 in DNA: TGTGCCAGTAGTATAACTAGCGGGGGCTCCTACGAGCAGTACTTC.

Here the CDR3 DNA reads TGCGCCAGCAGACCGGGACTAGCTCCCTACGAGCAGTACTTC. Amino acid sequence: CASRPGLAPYEQYF. This chain uses TRBV5-1 with TRBJ2-7; TRBD2 matches 9 bases. Germline CDR1 and CDR2: SGHRS and YFSETQ. The CDR3 extends over 14 amino acids. After removal of 5 bases from V and 2 bases from J, the junction contained 5 bases not matched to a gene.

The genes are TRBV4-2 and TRBJ2-1; D perhaps matches TRBD2 (6 bases). Trimming took 0 bases from V and 7 from J, leaving 19 bases between them. Germline CDR1 LGHNA, CDR2 YNFKEQ. The CDR3 sequence is 17 residues long. The CDR3 DNA sequence: TGTGCCAGCAGCCAAGATAATGCAGGGAGGTCGGGTAATGAGCAGTTCTTC. Translated, it gives CASSQDNAGRSGNEQFF.

This clone was counted only a few times. The genes are TRBV6-5 and TRBJ2-7, with a tentative D call TRBD2 (7 bases). The V end lost 7 bases, the J end lost 0 bases, and 16 bases lay between the germline ends. Germline V CDR1 and CDR2: MNHEY, SVGAGI. This CDR3 contains 15 residues. The CDR3 DNA is TGTGCCAGCACCGAACAGGGCGGGAGCTCCTACGAGCAGTACTTC. This codes for CASTEQGGSSYEQYF.

This clone was detected only a few times. The V gene is TRBV7-9, the J gene TRBJ2-1; TRBD1 agrees at 7 bases. Trimming cost V 8 bases and J 3 bases; bases outside gene matches: 10. The germline CDR1 and CDR2 sequences are SEHNR and FQNEAQ (reference sequence). The CDR3 sequence is 15 residues long. CDR3 sequence: CASQGGSLNYNEQFF. CDR3 sequence (DNA): TGTGCCAGCCAAGGGGGCTCCTTGAACTACAATGAGCAGTTCTTC.

The CDR3 bases are TGCGCCAGCAGCCAAGGAGGGCGAAATGAGCAGTTCTTC. Its translation: CASSQGGRNEQFF. The chain is built from TRBV4-3 and TRBJ2-1; tentative D call: TRBD2 (5 bases). Germline V CDR1 and CDR2: LGHNA, YSLEER. V gave up 1 base and J gave up 7 bases, with 8 bases separating them. The CDR3 sequence is 13 residues long.

V is TRBV7-9 and J is TRBJ1-2, with D possibly matching TRBD1 (6 bases). V lost 5 bases, J lost 11 bases, and 24 bases lay in between. The CDR3 is 15 amino acids. Germline assignment: CDR1 SEHNR and CDR2 FQNEAQ (reference sequence). CDR3 nucleotides: TGTGCCAGCAGCGCCCGGCCCGAGACAGGCCGTCAGTACACCTTC. Translated, it gives CASSARPETGRQYTF.

The genes are TRBV5-4 and TRBJ2-7; TRBD2 is a possible D gene (6 bases). Germline V CDR1 and CDR2: SGHNT, YYREEE (reference sequence). Trimming took 2 bases from V and 3 from J, leaving 12 bases between them. The CDR3 contains 14 residues. CDR3 in amino acids: CASSFGGQIYEQYF. CDR3 DNA: TGTGCCAGCAGCTTCGGGGGTCAAATCTACGAGCAGTACTTC.

V and J are TRBV7-6 and TRBJ1-2; D gene unclear. Per the germline V gene, CDR1 is SGHVS and CDR2 is FNYEAQ. V was clipped by 5 bases and J by 3 bases, with 10 bases between them. This CDR3 is built from 13 residues. The CDR3 DNA follows: TGTGCCAGCAGCCAGACGGGGTACTATGGCTACACCTTC. This codes for CASSQTGYYGYTF.

Only one count was recorded for this clone. J is TRBJ2-6 and V is TRBV19; possibly TRBD1 for D (6 bases). Between the trimmed V and J ends, which lost 6 bases and 5 bases, there was a span of 41 bases. CDR3 length equals 24 residues. Germline CDR1 LNHDA, CDR2 SQIVND (reference sequence). The chain's CDR3 is CASSPSGHTQVWQGDIFRANVLTF. The CDR3 DNA reads as TGTGCCAGTAGCCCATCGGGACATACGCAGGTGTGGCAGGGTGACATTTTTCGGGCCAACGTCCTGACTTTC.

The V gene is TRBV19, the J gene TRBJ2-7; TRBD2 agrees at 11 bases. This CDR3 has 13 amino acids. J lost 11 bases, V lost 5 bases, and 8 bases had no gene match. Germline assignment: CDR1 LNHDA and CDR2 SQIVND (reference sequence). The CDR3 loop is CASSRSGTSGKYF. The CDR3 DNA follows: TGTGCCAGTAGTCGTTCCGGGACTAGCGGAAAGTACTTC.

This rearrangement joins TRBV9 to TRBJ2-1, with 7 nucleotides matching TRBD2. J gave up 8 bases and V 0 bases, and 14 bases lay outside the gene matches. Germline CDR1 and CDR2: SGDLS and YYNGEE. The CDR3 has 17 residues. The CDR3, as DNA: TGTGCCAGCAGCGTAGCTGGGACTATCCCACCGATTGATGAGCAGTTCTTC. It encodes CASSVAGTIPPIDEQFF. The whole variable domain, remainder taken from reference TRBV9 and TRBJ2-1, is DSGVTQTPKHLITATGQRVTLRCSPRSGDLSVYWYQQSLDQGLQFLIQYYNGEERAKGNILERFSAQQFPDLHSELNLSSLELGDSALYFCASSVAGTIPPIDEQFFGPGTRLTVL.

The V gene is TRBV28, the J gene TRBJ2-7; 8 positions agree with TRBD1. Per germline, CDR1 MDHEN and CDR2 SYDVKM. This CDR3 region has 16 residues. The V and J ends lost 9 bases and 4 bases, in that order; junction bases with no gene match: 17. The CDR3 loop reads CASFYGGRGHTYEQYF. CDR3 bases: TGTGCCAGTTTTTACGGAGGCAGGGGGCATACGTACGAGCAGTACTTC.

The chain joins TRBV5-1 to TRBJ1-2; D unclear. The germline gives CDR1 SGHRS, CDR2 YFSETQ. This CDR3 has 16 residues. V lost 0 bases and J 4 bases, leaving 16 bases between the germline ends. The DNA for the CDR3 is TGCGCCAGCAGCTTGGCCGCCGAGGGTAATCCCTATGGCTACACCTTC. Encoded protein: CASSLAAEGNPYGYTF.

V usage is TRBV11-3 and J usage is TRBJ2-2; the match to TRBD2 covers 9 bases. CDR3 length equals 17 residues. V trimming: 2 bases; J trimming: 4 bases; junction bases outside the gene matches: 8. CDR1 and CDR2 from the germline V gene are SGHNT and YENEEA. The CDR3 here is CASSLFGGAGGTGELFF. As DNA, the CDR3 is TGTGCCAGCAGCTTATTTGGGGGAGCGGGAGGCACCGGGGAGCTGTTTTTT.

There are many counts of this clone. The chain recombines TRBV9 with TRBJ2-1; unclear D gene. Between the trimmed V and J ends, which lost 4 bases and 0 bases, there was a span of 8 bases. The CDR3 length is 14 residues. From germline, CDR1 is SGDLS and CDR2 YYNGEE. CDR3 sequence reads: CASSLADSYNEQFF. CDR3 coding DNA: TGTGCCAGCAGCCTGGCGGACTCCTACAATGAGCAGTTCTTC.

This clone was detected only once. The chain couples TRBV25-1 to TRBJ2-3; D is possibly TRBD2 (6 bases). In germline, CDR1 is MGHDK, CDR2 SYGVNS. The length of the CDR3 is 16 residues. Trimming took off 3 bases at V and 6 bases at J, with 19 bases between the two ends. DNA for the CDR3: TGTGCCAGCAGTGACTCCGGGGGATACCTCACGGATACGCAGTATTTT. Translated, it gives CASSDSGGYLTDTQYF.

The chain is built from TRBV2 and TRBJ2-7; D possibly corresponds to TRBD1 (6 bases). Germline CDR1 reads SNHLY; CDR2 reads FYNNEI. With 10 bases removed from V and 2 bases from J, the gap between germline ends came to 12 bases. This CDR3 has 12 residues. The CDR3: CANTQGPYEQYF. The CDR3 DNA reads TGTGCCAACACACAGGGCCCCTACGAGCAGTACTTC. The entire variable domain, with the rest obtained from reference TRBV2 and TRBJ2-7, is as follows: EPEVTQTPSHQVTQMGQEVILRCVPISNHLYFYWYRQILGQKVEFLVSFYNNEISEKSEIFDDQFSVERPDGSNFTLKIRSTKLEDSAMYFCANTQGPYEQYFGPGTRLTVT.

The chain has TRBV5-1 and TRBJ1-4; 8 bases line up with TRBD1. The junction had 13 bases not matched to a gene; V was cut back by 4 bases and J by 8 bases. The CDR3 sequence is 16 residues long. Germline loops: CDR1 SGHRS, CDR2 YFSETQ. The CDR3 protein is CASSPTDRGYAEKLFF. The CDR3 nucleotides read TGCGCCAGCAGCCCAACAGACAGGGGTTATGCGGAAAAACTGTTTTTT.

V gene TRBV5-4 combines with J gene TRBJ1-4; D is possibly TRBD1 (5 bases). Trimming took 3 bases from V and 8 from J, leaving 14 bases between them. This CDR3 is built from 14 residues. CDR1 is SGHNT, CDR2 YYREEE, per germline (reference sequence). CDR3 sequence (DNA): TGTGCCAGCAGCTCTCAGGGAATCGACGAAAAACTGTTTTTT. This gives the protein CASSSQGIDEKLFF.